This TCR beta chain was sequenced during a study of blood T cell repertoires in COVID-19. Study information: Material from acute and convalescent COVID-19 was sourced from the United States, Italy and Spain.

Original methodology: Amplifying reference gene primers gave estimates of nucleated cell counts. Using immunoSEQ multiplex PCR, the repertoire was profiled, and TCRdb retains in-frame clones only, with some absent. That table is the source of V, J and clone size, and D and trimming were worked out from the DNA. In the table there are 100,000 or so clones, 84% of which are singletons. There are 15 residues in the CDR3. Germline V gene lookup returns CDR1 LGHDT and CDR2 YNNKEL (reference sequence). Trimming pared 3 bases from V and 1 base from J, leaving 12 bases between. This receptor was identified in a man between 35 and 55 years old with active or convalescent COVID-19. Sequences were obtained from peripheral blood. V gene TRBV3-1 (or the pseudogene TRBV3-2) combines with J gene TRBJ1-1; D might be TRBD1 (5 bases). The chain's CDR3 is CASSQTASANTEAFF. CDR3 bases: TGTGCCAGCAGCCAGACAGCGTCGGCGAACACTGAAGCTTTCTTT.